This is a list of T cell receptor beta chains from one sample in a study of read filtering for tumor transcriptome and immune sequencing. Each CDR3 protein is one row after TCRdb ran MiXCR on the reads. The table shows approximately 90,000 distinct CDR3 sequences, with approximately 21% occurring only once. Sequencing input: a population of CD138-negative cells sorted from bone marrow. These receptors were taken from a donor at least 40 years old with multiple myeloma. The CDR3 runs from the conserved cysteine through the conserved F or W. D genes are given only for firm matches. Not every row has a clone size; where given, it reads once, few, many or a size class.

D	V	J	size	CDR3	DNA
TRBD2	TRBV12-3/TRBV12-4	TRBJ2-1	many	CASSSPAGGPFPRLLF	TGTGCCAGCAGTTCCCCCGCGGGGGGGCCGTTCCCTCGCTTGCTCTTC
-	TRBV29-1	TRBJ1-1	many	CSVAGRTEAFF	TGCAGCGTAGCCGGCCGCACTGAAGCTTTCTTT
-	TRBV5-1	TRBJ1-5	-	CASSSPRQVGNQPQHF	TGCGCCAGCAGCTCCCCTCGACAGGTTGGAAATCAGCCCCAGCATTTT
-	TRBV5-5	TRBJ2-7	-	CASSSTGGPYEQYF	TGTGCCAGCAGCTCGACCGGGGGGCCCTACGAGCAGTACTTC
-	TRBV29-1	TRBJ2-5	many	CSLEAGSNWKKTQYF	TGCAGCCTCGAGGCGGGGTCCAACTGGAAGAAGACCCAGTACTTC
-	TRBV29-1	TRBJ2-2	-	CSVGDREYTGELFF	TGCAGCGTTGGTGACAGAGAATACACCGGGGAGCTGTTTTTT
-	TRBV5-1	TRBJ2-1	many	CASSLGHYNEQFF	TGCGCCAGCAGCTTGGGACATTACAATGAGCAGTTCTTC
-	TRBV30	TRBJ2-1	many	CAWRTGLGGDEQFF	TGTGCCTGGAGAACGGGACTGGGGGGCGATGAGCAGTTCTTC
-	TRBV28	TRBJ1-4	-	CASSLSGKLFF	TGTGCCAGCAGTTTGTCGGGGAAACTGTTTTTT
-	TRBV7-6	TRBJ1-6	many	CASSPGGLNSPLHF	TGTGCCAGCAGCCCCGGGGGGTTAAATTCACCCCTCCACTTT
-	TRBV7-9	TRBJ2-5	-	CASSLGSSSVQETQCF	TGTGCCAGCAGCTTAGGTTCTAGTTCCGTGCAAGAGACCCAGTGCTTC
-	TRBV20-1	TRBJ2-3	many	CSAMAADTQYF	TGCAGTGCTATGGCCGCAGATACGCAGTATTTT
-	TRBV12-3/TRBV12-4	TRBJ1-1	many	CASSLGRIMNTEAFF	TGTGCCAGCAGTTTGGGTCGGATCATGAACACTGAAGCTTTCTTT
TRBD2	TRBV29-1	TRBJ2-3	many	CSTQRGTTDTQYF	TGCAGCACGCAGCGGGGGACCACAGATACGCAGTATTTT
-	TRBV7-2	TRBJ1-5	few	CASSLRKNQPQHF	TGTGCCAGCAGCTTAAGAAAAAATCAGCCCCAGCATTTT
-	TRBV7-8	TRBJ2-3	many	CASSPRVRTDTQYF	TGTGCCAGCAGCCCCCGGGTACGCACAGATACGCAGTATTTT
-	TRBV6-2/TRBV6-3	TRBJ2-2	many	CASSYSRRGNTGELFF	TGTGCCAGCAGTTACTCCCGGCGAGGAAACACCGGGGAGCTGTTTTTT
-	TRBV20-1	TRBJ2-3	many	CSARRVSDTQYF	TGCAGTGCTAGAAGGGTGTCAGATACGCAGTATTTT
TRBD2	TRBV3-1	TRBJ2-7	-	CASSQPTSAKYEQYF	TGTGCCAGCAGCCAACCCACTAGCGCTAAATACGAGCAGTACTTC
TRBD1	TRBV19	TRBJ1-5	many	CASSLQTGNQPQHF	TGTGCCAGTAGTCTCCAGACAGGGAATCAGCCCCAGCATTTT
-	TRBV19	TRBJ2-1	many	CASSPRGYNEQFF	TGTGCCAGTAGTCCGAGAGGGTACAATGAGCAGTTCTTC
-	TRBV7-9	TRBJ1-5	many	CASSLGSYQPQHF	TGTGCCAGCAGCTTAGGCAGTTATCAGCCCCAGCATTTT
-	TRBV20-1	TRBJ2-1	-	CSARRDFIPYNEQFF	TGCAGTGCTAGGCGGGACTTCATCCCCTACAATGAGCAGTTCTTC
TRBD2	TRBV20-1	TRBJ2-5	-	CSARGTRLETQYF	TGCAGTGCTAGGGGGACTAGGTTGGAGACCCAGTACTTC
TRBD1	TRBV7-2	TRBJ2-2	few	CASSLGRTGVVQNTGELFF	TGTGCCAGCAGCTTAGGTCGGACAGGGGTCGTTCAGAACACCGGGGAGCTGTTTTTT
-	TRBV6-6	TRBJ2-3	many	CASSPRVPVGDTQYF	TGTGCCAGCAGTCCCCGGGTCCCCGTTGGAGATACGCAGTATTTT
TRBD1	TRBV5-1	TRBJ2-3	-	CASTRDSYSTDTQYF	TGCGCCAGCACCAGGGACAGTTATAGCACAGATACGCAGTATTTT
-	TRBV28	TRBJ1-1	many	CASRGGIMNTEAFF	TGTGCCAGCAGGGGCGGGATCATGAACACTGAAGCTTTCTTT
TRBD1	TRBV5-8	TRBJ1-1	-	CASSPRDRGNTEAFF	TGTGCCAGCAGCCCCCGGGACAGGGGTAACACTGAAGCTTTCTTT
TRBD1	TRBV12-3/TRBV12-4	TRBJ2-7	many	CASSWDRAPYEQYF	TGTGCCAGCAGTTGGGACAGGGCCCCCTACGAGCAGTACTTC
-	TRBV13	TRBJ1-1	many	CASSLGRASTEAFF	TGTGCCAGCAGCTTAGGACGGGCGAGCACTGAAGCTTTCTTT
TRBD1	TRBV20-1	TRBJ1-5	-	CSATHPLTGGSNQPQHF	TGCAGTGCTACCCACCCCTTGACAGGGGGCAGCAATCAGCCCCAGCATTTT
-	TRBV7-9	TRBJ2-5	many	CASSSRDTETQYF	TGTGCCAGCAGCTCCAGGGATACGGAGACCCAGTACTTC
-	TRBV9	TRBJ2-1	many	CASSVVPGSQGPDEQFF	TGTGCCAGCAGCGTAGTGCCCGGGTCCCAAGGGCCCGATGAGCAGTTCTTC
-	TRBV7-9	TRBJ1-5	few	CASSLVSQPQHF	TGTGCCAGCAGCTTAGTCAGCCAGCCCCAGCATTTT
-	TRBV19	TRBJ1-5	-	CASSIGRNEGNQPQHF	TGTGCCAGTAGTATAGGGCGAAACGAGGGCAATCAGCCCCAGCATTTT